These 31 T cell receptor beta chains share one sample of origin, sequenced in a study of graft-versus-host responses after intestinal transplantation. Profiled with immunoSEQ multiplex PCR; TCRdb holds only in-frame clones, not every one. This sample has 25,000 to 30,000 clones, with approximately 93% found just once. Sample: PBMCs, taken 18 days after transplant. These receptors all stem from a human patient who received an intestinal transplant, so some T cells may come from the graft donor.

The CDR3 DNA follows: TGTGCCAGCACTAAAGGGACTCTCCGGGACAGTCATAATTCACCCCTCCACTTT. Amino acid sequence: CASTKGTLRDSHNSPLHF. J is TRBJ1-6 and V is TRBV7-8; 7 nucleotides match TRBD1. V lost 7 bases to trimming and J lost 5 bases; unmatched junction nucleotides: 17. Germline V gene data show CDR1 as SGHVS and CDR2 as FQNEAQ. The CDR3 covers 18 residues.

The CDR3 loop is CASTNGGYYNEQFF. The CDR3 DNA reads as TGTGCCAGCACCAATGGAGGGTACTACAATGAGCAGTTCTTC. This sequence joins TRBV6-6 and TRBJ2-1, with D tentatively TRBD2 (6 bases). V was clipped by 7 bases and J by 3 bases, with 13 bases between them. Looked up from germline, CDR1 is MNHNY and CDR2 is SVGAGI (reference sequence). This CDR3 has 14 amino acids.

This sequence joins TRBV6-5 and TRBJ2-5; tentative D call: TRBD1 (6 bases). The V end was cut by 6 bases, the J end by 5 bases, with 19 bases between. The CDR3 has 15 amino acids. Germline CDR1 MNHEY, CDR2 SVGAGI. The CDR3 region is CASSRAGVLGETQYF. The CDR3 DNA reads TGTGCCAGCAGCCGAGCAGGGGTTTTGGGGGAGACCCAGTACTTC.

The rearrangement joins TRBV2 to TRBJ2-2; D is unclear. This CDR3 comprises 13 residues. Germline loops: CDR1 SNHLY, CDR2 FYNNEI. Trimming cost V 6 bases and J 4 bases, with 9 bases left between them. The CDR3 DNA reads TGTGCCAGCAGGGCGGACCCCACCGGGGAGCTGTTTTTT. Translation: CASRADPTGELFF. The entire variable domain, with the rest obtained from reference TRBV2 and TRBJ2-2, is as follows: EPEVTQTPSHQVTQMGQEVILRCVPISNHLYFYWYRQILGQKVEFLVSFYNNEISEKSEIFDDQFSVERPDGSNFTLKIRSTKLEDSAMYFCASRADPTGELFFGEGSRLTVL.

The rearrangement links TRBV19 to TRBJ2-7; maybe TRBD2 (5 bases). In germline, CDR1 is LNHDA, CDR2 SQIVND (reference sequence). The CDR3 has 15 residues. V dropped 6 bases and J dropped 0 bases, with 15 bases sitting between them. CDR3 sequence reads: CASRTRSSLSYEQYF. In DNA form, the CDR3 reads TGTGCCAGTAGAACCCGGTCTAGCCTCTCCTACGAGCAGTACTTC.

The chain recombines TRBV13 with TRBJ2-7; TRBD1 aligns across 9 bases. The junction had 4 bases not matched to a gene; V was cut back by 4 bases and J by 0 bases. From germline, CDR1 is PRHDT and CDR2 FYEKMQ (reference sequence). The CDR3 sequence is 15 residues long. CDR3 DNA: TGTGCCAGCAGCTGGGGACAGGGATTCTCCTACGAGCAGTACTTC. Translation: CASSWGQGFSYEQYF.

CDR3 protein: CASRAGLPQETQYF. As DNA, the CDR3 is TGTGCCAGCAGAGCGGGACTACCCCAAGAGACCCAGTACTTC. The chain is built from TRBV2 and TRBJ2-5; 7 nucleotides line up with TRBD2. CDR3 length: 14 amino acids. Unmatched junction bases numbered 5, after V lost 6 bases and J lost 1 base. The germline CDR1 and CDR2 sequences are SNHLY and FYNNEI.

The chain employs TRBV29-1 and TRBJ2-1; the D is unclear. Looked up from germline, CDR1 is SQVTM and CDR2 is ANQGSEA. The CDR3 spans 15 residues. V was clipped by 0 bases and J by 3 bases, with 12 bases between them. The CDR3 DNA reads TGCAGCGTTGAAGATGGCCCCAGAAACTACAATGAGCAGTTCTTC. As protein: CSVEDGPRNYNEQFF.

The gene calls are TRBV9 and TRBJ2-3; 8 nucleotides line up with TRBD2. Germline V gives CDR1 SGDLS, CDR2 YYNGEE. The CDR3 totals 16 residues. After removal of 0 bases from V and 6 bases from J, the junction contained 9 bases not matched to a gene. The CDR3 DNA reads TGTGCCAGCAGCGTAGCAGGAGGCGGGGGGTGGGATACGCAGTATTTT. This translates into CASSVAGGGGWDTQYF.

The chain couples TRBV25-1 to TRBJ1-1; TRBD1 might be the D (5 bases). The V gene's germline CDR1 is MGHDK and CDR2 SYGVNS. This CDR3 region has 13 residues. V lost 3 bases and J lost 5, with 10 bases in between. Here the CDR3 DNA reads TGTGCCAGCAGTGATCAGGGTGGGACTGAAGCTTTCTTT. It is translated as CASSDQGGTEAFF.

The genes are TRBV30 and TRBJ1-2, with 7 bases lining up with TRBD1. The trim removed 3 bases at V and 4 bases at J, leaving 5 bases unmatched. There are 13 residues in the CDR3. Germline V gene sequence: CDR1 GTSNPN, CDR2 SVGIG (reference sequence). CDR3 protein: CAWRRTGPYGYTF. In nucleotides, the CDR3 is TGTGCCTGGAGAAGGACAGGACCCTATGGCTACACCTTC.

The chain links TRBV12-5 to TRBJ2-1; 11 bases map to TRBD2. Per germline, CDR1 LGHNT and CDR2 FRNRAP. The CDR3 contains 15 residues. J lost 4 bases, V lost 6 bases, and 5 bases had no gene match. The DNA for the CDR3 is TGTGCTAGTGGCCAAACTAGCGGGGGATACAATGAGCAGTTCTTC. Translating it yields CASGQTSGGYNEQFF.

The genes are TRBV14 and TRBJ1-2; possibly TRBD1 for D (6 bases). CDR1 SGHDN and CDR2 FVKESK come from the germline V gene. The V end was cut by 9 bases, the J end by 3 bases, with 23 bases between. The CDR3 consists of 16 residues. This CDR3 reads CASPKTWTVLYYGYTF. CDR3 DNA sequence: TGTGCCAGTCCGAAAACCTGGACAGTTCTTTACTATGGCTACACCTTC.

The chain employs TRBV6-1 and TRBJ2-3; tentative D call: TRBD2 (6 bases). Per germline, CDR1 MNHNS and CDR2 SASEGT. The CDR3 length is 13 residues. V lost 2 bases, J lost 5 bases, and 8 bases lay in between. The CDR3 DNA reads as TGTGCCAGCAGTGAATACGGGGGAGATACGCAGTATTTT. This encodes CASSEYGGDTQYF.

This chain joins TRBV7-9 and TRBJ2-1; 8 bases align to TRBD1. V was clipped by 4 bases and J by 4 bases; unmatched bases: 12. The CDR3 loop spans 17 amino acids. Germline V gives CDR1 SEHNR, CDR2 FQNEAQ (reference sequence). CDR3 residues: CASSSLLQGASYNEQFF. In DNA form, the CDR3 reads TGTGCCAGCAGCTCGTTACTCCAGGGGGCGAGTTACAATGAGCAGTTCTTC.

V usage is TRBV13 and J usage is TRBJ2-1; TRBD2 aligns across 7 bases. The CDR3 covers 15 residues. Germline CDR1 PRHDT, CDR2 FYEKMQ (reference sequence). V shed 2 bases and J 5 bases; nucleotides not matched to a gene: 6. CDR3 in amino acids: CASSLQRGRNNEQFF. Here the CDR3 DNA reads TGTGCCAGCAGCTTACAGCGGGGACGAAACAATGAGCAGTTCTTC.

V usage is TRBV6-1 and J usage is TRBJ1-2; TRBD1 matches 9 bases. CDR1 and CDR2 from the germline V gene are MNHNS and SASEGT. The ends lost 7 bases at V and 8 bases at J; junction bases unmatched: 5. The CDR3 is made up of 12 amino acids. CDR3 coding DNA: TGTGCCAGCATACAGGGGGCGGAAGGCTACACCTTC. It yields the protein CASIQGAEGYTF.

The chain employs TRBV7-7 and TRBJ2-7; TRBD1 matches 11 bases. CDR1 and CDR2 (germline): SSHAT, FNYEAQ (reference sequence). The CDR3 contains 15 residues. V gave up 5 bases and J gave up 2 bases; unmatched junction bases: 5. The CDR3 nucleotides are TGTGCCAGCAGCCCGGACAGGGGGCGTCCCTACGAGCAGTACTTC. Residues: CASSPDRGRPYEQYF.

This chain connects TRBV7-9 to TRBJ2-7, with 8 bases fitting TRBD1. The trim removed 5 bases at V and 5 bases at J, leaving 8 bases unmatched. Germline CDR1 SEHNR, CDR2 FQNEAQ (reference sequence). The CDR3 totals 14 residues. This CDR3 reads CASSTQGATDEQYF. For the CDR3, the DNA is TGTGCCAGCAGCACGCAGGGGGCGACGGACGAGCAGTACTTC.

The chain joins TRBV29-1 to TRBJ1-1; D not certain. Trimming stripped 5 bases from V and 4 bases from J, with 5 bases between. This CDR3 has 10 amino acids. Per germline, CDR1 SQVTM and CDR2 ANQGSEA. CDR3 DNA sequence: TGCAGCGTTTGGGGCACTGAAGCTTTCTTT. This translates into CSVWGTEAFF.

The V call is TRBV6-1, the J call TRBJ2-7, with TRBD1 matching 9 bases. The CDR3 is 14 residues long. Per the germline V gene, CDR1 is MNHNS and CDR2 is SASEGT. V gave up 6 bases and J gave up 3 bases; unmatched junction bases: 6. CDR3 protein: CASRDRGQGYEQYF. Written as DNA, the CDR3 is TGTGCCAGCAGAGATAGGGGACAGGGCTACGAGCAGTACTTC.

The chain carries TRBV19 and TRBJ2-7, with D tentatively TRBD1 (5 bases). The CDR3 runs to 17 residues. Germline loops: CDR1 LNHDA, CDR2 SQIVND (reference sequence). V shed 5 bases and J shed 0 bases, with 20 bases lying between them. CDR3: CASSSISGKSSSYEQYF. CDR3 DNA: TGTGCCAGTAGTTCAATTTCAGGGAAGAGTAGCTCCTACGAGCAGTACTTC.

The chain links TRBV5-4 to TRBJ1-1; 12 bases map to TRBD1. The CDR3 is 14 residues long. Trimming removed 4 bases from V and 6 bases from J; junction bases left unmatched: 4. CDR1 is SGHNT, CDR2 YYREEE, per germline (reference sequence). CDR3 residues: CASSRDRGLAEAFF. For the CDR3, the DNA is TGTGCCAGCAGCCGGGACAGGGGGCTGGCTGAAGCTTTCTTT.

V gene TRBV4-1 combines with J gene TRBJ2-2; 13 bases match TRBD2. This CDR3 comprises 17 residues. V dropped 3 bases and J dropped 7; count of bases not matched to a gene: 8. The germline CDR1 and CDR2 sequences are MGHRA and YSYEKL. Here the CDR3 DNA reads TGCGCCAGCAGCCATCCGGGACTAGCGGGGTTAGGCGGGGAGCTGTTTTTT. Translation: CASSHPGLAGLGGELFF.

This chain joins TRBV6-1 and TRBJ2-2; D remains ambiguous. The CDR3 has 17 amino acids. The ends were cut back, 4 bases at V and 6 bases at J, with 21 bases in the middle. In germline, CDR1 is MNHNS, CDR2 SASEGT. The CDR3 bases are TGTGCCAGCAGTGCCTTCCCCGGGTCAGTGAGATCCGGGGAGCTGTTTTTT. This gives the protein CASSAFPGSVRSGELFF.

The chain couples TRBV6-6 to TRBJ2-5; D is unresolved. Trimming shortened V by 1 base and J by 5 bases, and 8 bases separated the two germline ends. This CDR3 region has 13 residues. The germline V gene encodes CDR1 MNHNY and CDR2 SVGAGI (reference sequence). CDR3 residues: CASSYFSRETQYF. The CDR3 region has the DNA TGTGCCAGCAGTTACTTTAGCAGGGAGACCCAGTACTTC.

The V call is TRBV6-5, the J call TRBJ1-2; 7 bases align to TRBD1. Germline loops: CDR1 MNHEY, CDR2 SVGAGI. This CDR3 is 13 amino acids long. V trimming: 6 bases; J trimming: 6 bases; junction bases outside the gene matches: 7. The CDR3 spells CASRTDRAHGYTF. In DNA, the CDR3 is TGTGCCAGCAGGACCGACAGGGCCCATGGCTACACCTTC.

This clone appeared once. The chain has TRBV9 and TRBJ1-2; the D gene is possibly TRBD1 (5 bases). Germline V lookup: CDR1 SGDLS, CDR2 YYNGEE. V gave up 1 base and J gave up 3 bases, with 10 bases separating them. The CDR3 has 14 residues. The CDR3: CASSVSPGDYGYTF. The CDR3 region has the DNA TGTGCCAGCAGCGTATCGCCGGGGGACTATGGCTACACCTTC.

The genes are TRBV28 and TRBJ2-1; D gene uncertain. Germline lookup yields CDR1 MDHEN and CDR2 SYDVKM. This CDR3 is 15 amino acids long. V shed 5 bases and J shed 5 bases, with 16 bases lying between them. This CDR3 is CASSPPLTSNNEQFF. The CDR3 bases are TGTGCCAGCAGTCCCCCCCTGACGTCCAACAATGAGCAGTTCTTC.

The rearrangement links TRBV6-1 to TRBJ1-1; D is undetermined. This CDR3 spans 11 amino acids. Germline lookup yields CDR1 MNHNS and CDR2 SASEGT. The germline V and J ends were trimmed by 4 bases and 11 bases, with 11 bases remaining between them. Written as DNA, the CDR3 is TGTGCCAGCAGTGGGGGTCCAGGCGCTTTCTTT. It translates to CASSGGPGAFF.

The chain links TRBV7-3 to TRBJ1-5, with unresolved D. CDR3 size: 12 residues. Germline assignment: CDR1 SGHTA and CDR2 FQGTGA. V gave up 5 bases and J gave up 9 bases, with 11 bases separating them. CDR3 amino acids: CASSQMGGPQHF. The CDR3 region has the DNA TGTGCCAGCAGCCAAATGGGCGGGCCCCAGCATTTT.